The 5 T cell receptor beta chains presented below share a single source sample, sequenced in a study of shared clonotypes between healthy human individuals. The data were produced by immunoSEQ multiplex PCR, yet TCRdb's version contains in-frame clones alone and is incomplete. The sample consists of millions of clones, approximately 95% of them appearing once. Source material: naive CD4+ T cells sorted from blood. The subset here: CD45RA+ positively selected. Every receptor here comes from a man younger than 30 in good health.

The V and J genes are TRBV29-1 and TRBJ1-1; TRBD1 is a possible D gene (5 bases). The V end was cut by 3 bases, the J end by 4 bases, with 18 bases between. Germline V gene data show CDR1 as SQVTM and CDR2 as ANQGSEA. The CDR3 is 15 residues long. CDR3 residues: CSVDPRGGTFTEAFF. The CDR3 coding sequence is TGCAGCGTTGACCCTCGCGGGGGGACGTTCACTGAAGCTTTCTTT.

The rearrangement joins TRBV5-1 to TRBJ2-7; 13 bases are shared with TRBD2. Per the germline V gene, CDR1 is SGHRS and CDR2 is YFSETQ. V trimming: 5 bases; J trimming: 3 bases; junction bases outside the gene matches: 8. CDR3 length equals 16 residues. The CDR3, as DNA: TGCGCCAGCAGAGCCACTAGCGGGGGGGCCCTCTACGAGCAGTACTTC. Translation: CASRATSGGALYEQYF.

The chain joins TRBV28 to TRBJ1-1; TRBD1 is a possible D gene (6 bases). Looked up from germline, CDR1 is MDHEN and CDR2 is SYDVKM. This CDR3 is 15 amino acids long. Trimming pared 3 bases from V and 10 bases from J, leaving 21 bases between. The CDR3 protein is CASSFSDRLSLGAFF. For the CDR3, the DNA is TGTGCCAGCAGTTTCTCCGACAGGCTCTCTTTGGGAGCTTTCTTT.

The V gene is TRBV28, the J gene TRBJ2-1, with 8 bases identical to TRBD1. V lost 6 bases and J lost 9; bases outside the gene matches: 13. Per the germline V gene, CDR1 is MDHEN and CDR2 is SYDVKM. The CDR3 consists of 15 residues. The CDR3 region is CASSSPDREMGEQFF. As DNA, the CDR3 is TGTGCCAGCAGCTCCCCGGACAGGGAGATGGGTGAGCAGTTCTTC.

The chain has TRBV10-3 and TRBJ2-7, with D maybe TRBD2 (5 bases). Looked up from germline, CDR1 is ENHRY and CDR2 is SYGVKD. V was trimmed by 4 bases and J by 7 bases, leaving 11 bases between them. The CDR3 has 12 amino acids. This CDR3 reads CAISVGVREQYF. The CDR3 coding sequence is TGTGCCATCAGTGTGGGAGTAAGGGAGCAGTACTTC.